This T cell receptor (beta chain) was sequenced in a study of identifying expanded T cells in peripheral blood. This CDR3 region has 15 residues. Germline values: CDR1 ENHRY, CDR2 SYGVKD. Trimming took 6 bases from V and 2 from J; bases not matched to a gene: 6. Profiling relied on immunoSEQ multiplex PCR, and the TCRdb table lists in-frame clones only, not all of them. The sample has about 100,000 clones; approximately 91% are singletons. V and J are TRBV10-3 and TRBJ2-5; 10 bases map to TRBD1. The sequence came from a person aged 18 to 75 in good health. What was sequenced was blood. This chain's CDR3 is CAIRNWDRGQETQYF. In DNA, the CDR3 is TGTGCCATCAGGAATTGGGACAGGGGACAAGAGACCCAGTACTTC.